This T cell receptor (beta chain) was found in a study of cytomegalovirus exposure and HLA in healthy donors. Findings of the study overall: Earlier analysis found most TCR beta V segments productive about 87% or about 30% of the time.

Comment on this clone: No antigen is known for it. The sample holds other DNA sequences that translate to the same CDR3.

V was shortened by 2 bases and J by 2 bases, with 13 bases between the two germline ends. Germline lookup yields CDR1 SGHRS and CDR2 YFSETQ. The CDR3 totals 15 residues. Primers included in the PCR were 60 Vbeta and 13 Jbeta primers. Sequencing was performed with immunoSEQ multiplex PCR; in TCRdb, only in-frame clones are kept and a portion is missing. The table records 45,000 to 70,000 clones, nearly 85% of them present only once. Sequenced input: PBMCs. The chain links TRBV5-1 to TRBJ1-2; D might be TRBD1 (6 bases). The sequence was obtained from a young man in good health and CMV-seronegative. The CDR3 sequence: CASSLGAGENYGYTF. The CDR3 nucleotides read TGCGCCAGCAGCTTAGGGGCAGGGGAAAACTATGGCTACACCTTC.